The 17 T cell receptor beta chains listed next were all sequenced from one sample in a study of OX40 agonist ivuxolimab in advanced cancers. Profiling relied on immunoSEQ multiplex PCR, and the TCRdb table lists in-frame clones only, not all of them. The sample has some 140,000 clones, just over 90% seen once. The specimen comprised CD4+ or CD8+ T cells sorted from blood, sampled in a trial of the OX40 agonist ivuxolimab. The source is an adult with an advanced solid tumor such as melanoma, head and neck, liver or kidney cancer.

Here the CDR3 reads CSAKGLAGSGEQFF. The CDR3 DNA reads TGCAGCGCGAAGGGACTAGCGGGATCGGGAGAGCAGTTCTTC. The genes are TRBV29-1 and TRBJ2-1, with 13 bases that match TRBD2. CDR3 length: 14 residues. Per the germline V gene, CDR1 is SQVTM and CDR2 is ANQGSEA. J gave up 10 bases and V 7 bases, and 10 bases lay outside the gene matches.

The chain carries TRBV28 and TRBJ2-7; the D gene is possibly TRBD2 (5 bases). V shed 8 bases and J shed 3 bases, with 17 bases lying between them. Germline V gives CDR1 MDHEN, CDR2 SYDVKM. CDR3 size: 14 residues. The CDR3 DNA reads as TGTGCCAGCGGACTCCAGAGGGCAGGCTACGAGCAGTACTTC. Translation: CASGLQRAGYEQYF.

The chain is built from TRBV7-8 and TRBJ2-3; 10 bases match TRBD2. There are 17 residues in the CDR3. Germline V gene sequence: CDR1 SGHVS, CDR2 FQNEAQ. V shed 0 bases and J 6 bases; nucleotides not matched to a gene: 9. In nucleotides, the CDR3 is TGTGCCAGCAGCTTAGCCCCGCCCCTAGCGGGAGTGGATACGCAGTATTTT. It is translated as CASSLAPPLAGVDTQYF.

This chain joins TRBV27 and TRBJ1-2, with no clear D. CDR1 is MNHEY and CDR2 is SMNVEV in the germline V gene (reference sequence). The CDR3 spans 12 residues. V was clipped by 8 bases and J by 1 base, with 8 bases between them. In DNA form, the CDR3 reads TGTGCCAGCTCTGCCGGTAACTATGGCTACACCTTC. Amino acids: CASSAGNYGYTF.

The chain is built from TRBV7-9 and TRBJ2-7, with D maybe TRBD2 (5 bases). The CDR3 spans 15 residues. V shed 3 bases and J shed 7 bases, with 19 bases lying between them. Germline V gives CDR1 SEHNR, CDR2 FQNEAQ (reference sequence). The CDR3 DNA reads as TGTGCCAGCAGCTTCGGACTCAGCGTGATGGGGGAGCAGTACTTC. This gives the protein CASSFGLSVMGEQYF.

The chain joins TRBV6-1 to TRBJ1-4, with D unresolved. Trimming took 1 base from V and 2 from J, leaving 11 bases between them. Germline CDR1 MNHNS, CDR2 SASEGT. The CDR3 sequence is 16 residues long. CDR3 in DNA: TGTGCCAGCAGTGAAGACCACCGGAATACTAATGAAAAACTGTTTTTT. Translation gives CASSEDHRNTNEKLFF.

The CDR3 DNA follows: TGTGCCACCAGCCCCTGGTCTGGGGCAGAGGGGGAGCAGTACTTC. Translated, it gives CATSPWSGAEGEQYF. V and J are TRBV15 and TRBJ2-7, with D perhaps matching TRBD1 or TRBD2 (5 bases each). The CDR3 runs 15 residues. V lost 5 bases to trimming and J lost 7 bases, with 21 bases between them. The V gene's germline CDR1 is LNHNV and CDR2 YYDKDF (reference sequence). Together with reference TRBV15 and TRBJ2-7, the CDR3 gives the full variable domain: DAMVIQNPRYQVTQFGKPVTLSCSQTLNHNVMYWYQQKSSQAPKLLFHYYDKDFNNEADTPDNFQSRRPNTSFCFLDIRSPGLGDTAMYLCATSPWSGAEGEQYFGPGTRLTVT.

Written as DNA, the CDR3 is TGTGCCAGCAGTGCAGGGGGCGCGACCAAAAACATTCAGTACTTC. Amino acids: CASSAGGATKNIQYF. V gene TRBV28 combines with J gene TRBJ2-4; 8 bases map to TRBD1. Germline V gives CDR1 MDHEN, CDR2 SYDVKM. J lost 2 bases, V lost 5 bases, and 5 bases had no gene match. CDR3 length: 15 amino acids.

The chain has TRBV7-9 and TRBJ2-2; 7 bases are a match to TRBD1. This CDR3 is built from 15 residues. Germline CDR1 and CDR2: SEHNR and FQNEAQ (reference sequence). V gave up 4 bases and J gave up 7 bases; unmatched junction bases: 9. CDR3 coding DNA: TGTGCCAGCAGCTACGCCGGGACAGATGGCGGGGAGCTGTTTTTT. It translates to CASSYAGTDGGELFF.

This chain connects TRBV5-1 to TRBJ1-2; possible D gene TRBD1, 5 bases. This CDR3 region has 14 residues. Trimming removed 5 bases at V and 6 bases at J, with 17 bases between. Germline V gives CDR1 SGHRS, CDR2 YFSETQ. The CDR3 coding sequence is TGCGCCAGCAGGCTCCTGGCGGGGGGTGATGGCTACACCTTC. Translation gives CASRLLAGGDGYTF.

The rearrangement joins TRBV27 to TRBJ2-7; 7 bases agree with TRBD2. The CDR3 runs to 13 residues. The V gene's germline CDR1 is MNHEY and CDR2 SMNVEV (reference sequence). V shed 6 bases, J shed 6 bases, and the junction held 8 bases outside the gene matches. The CDR3 DNA is TGTGCCAGCAGAGGTACGGGAGGCGCCGAGCAGTACTTC. Amino acids: CASRGTGGAEQYF.

V usage is TRBV19 and J usage is TRBJ2-5, with TRBD1 identical over 10 bases. The CDR3 length is 14 residues. The V segment lost 6 bases and the J segment 5 bases; nucleotides outside the gene matches: 6. Germline values: CDR1 LNHDA, CDR2 SQIVND (reference sequence). CDR3 sequence reads: CASRGGQGPETQYF. The CDR3 DNA follows: TGTGCCAGTAGGGGGGGACAGGGGCCCGAGACCCAGTACTTC.

The chain employs TRBV6-5 and TRBJ2-7, with 9 bases matching TRBD1. Germline V gene data show CDR1 as MNHEY and CDR2 as SVGAGI. The V segment lost 4 bases and the J segment 2 bases; nucleotides outside the gene matches: 6. The CDR3 totals 15 residues. CDR3 protein: CASSFGRTGAYEQYF. The CDR3 DNA reads TGTGCCAGCAGTTTCGGCCGGACAGGGGCCTACGAGCAGTACTTC.

The chain recombines TRBV7-9 with TRBJ2-1, with 7 bases matching TRBD2. The CDR3 totals 16 residues. In germline, CDR1 is SEHNR, CDR2 FQNEAQ (reference sequence). V trimming: 4 bases; J trimming: 7 bases; junction bases outside the gene matches: 13. The DNA for the CDR3 is TGTGCCAGCAGCTCCTTTTGGGCGGGAGTTAGGAATGAGCAGTTCTTC. Translating it yields CASSSFWAGVRNEQFF.

The V and J genes are TRBV15 and TRBJ2-7; D uncertain. The CDR3 is made up of 15 amino acids. Germline V gives CDR1 LNHNV, CDR2 YYDKDF (reference sequence). V shed 1 base and J shed 3 bases, with 13 bases lying between them. The CDR3 spells CATSRVGANFYEQYF. The CDR3 DNA reads as TGTGCCACCAGCAGAGTAGGCGCCAACTTCTACGAGCAGTACTTC.

CDR3 protein: CASSMGTDTQYF. CDR3 DNA sequence: TGTGCCAGTAGTATGGGGACAGATACGCAGTATTTT. The chain recombines TRBV19 with TRBJ2-3; D is unclear. Germline CDR1 LNHDA, CDR2 SQIVND (reference sequence). The length of the CDR3 is 12 residues. The V and J ends lost 3 bases and 3 bases respectively, with 4 bases between them.

The chain uses TRBV11-2 and TRBJ2-7; TRBD2 matches at 8 bases. The CDR3 extends over 14 amino acids. The V and J ends lost 0 bases and 7 bases, in that order; junction bases with no gene match: 5. Germline CDR1 and CDR2: SGHAT and FQNNGV. The CDR3 nucleotides are TGTGCCAGCAGCTTAGAAGCGGGAGTAATAGAGCAGTACTTC. It codes for CASSLEAGVIEQYF.